This T cell receptor beta chain was observed in a study of cytomegalovirus exposure and HLA in healthy donors. The CDR3 runs to 16 residues. In germline, CDR1 is SSHAT, CDR2 FNYEAQ (reference sequence). V gave up 5 bases and J gave up 4 bases, with 20 bases separating them. Primers for the PCR totalled 60 Vbeta and 13 Jbeta. Sequenced by immunoSEQ multiplex PCR; TCRdb stores in-frame clones only, minus some. This table has some 200,000 clones, around four fifths appearing once. The sequencing input was PBMCs. This chain connects TRBV7-7 to TRBJ2-5; TRBD1 might be the D (5 bases). The clonotype was recovered from a woman between 18 and 29 years old in good health and CMV-seronegative. In DNA form, the CDR3 reads TGTGCCAGCAGCCCTACCAGGGAAGGCATGGGAGAGACCCAGTACTTC. This sequence encodes CASSPTREGMGETQYF.